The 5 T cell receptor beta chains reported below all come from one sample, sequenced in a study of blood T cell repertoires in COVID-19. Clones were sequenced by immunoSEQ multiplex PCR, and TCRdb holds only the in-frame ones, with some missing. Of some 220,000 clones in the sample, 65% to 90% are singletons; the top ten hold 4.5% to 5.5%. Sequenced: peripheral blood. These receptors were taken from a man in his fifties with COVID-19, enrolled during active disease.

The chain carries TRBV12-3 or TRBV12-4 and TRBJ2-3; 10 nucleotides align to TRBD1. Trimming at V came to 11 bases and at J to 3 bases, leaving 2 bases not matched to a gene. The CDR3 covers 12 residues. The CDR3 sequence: CAWGQGTDTQYF. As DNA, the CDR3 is TGTGCCTGGGGACAGGGGACAGATACGCAGTATTTT.

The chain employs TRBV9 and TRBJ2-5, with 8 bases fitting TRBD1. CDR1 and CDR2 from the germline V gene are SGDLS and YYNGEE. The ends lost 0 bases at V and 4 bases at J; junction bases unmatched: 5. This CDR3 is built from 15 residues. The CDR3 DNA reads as TGTGCCAGCAGCGTAGGGGACAGGCTGGTAGAGACCCAGTACTTC. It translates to CASSVGDRLVETQYF.

As DNA, the CDR3 is TGTGCCAGTAGTACCCCAACTGCCGGACAGGCAAATTATGGCTACACCTTC. Translating gives CASSTPTAGQANYGYTF. V and J are TRBV19 and TRBJ1-2; 7 nucleotides align to TRBD1. Germline V gene data show CDR1 as LNHDA and CDR2 as SQIVND (reference sequence). V shed 4 bases and J 5 bases; nucleotides not matched to a gene: 16. The CDR3 is made up of 17 amino acids.

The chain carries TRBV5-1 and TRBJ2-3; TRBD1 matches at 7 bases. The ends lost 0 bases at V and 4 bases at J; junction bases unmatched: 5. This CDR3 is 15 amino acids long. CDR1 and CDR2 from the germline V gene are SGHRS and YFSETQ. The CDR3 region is CASSLDRGWADTQYF. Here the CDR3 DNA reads TGCGCCAGCAGCTTGGACAGGGGATGGGCAGATACGCAGTATTTT. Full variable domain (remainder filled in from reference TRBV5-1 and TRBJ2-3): KAGVTQTPRYLIKTRGQQVTLSCSPISGHRSVSWYQQTPGQGLQFLFEYFSETQRNKGNFPGRFSGRQFSNSRSEMNVSTLELGDSALYLCASSLDRGWADTQYFGPGTRLTVL.

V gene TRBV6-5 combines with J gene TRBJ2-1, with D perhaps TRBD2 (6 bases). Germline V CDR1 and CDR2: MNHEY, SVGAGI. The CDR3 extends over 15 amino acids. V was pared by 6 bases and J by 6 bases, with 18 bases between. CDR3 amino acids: CASSPTYLGGNEQFF. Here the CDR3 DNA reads TGTGCCAGCAGCCCGACATACTTGGGGGGCAATGAGCAGTTCTTC.